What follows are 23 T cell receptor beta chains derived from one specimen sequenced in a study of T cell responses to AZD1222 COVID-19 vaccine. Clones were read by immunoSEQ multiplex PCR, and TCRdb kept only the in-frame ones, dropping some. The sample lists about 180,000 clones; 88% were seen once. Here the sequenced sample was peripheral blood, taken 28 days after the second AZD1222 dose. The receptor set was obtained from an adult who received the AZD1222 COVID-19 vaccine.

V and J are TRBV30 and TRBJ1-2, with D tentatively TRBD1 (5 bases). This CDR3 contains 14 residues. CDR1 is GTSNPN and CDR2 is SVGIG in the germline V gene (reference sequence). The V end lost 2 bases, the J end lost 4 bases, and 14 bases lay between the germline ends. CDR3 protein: CAWSPPGAGYGYTF. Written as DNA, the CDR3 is TGTGCCTGGAGTCCGCCCGGGGCCGGCTATGGCTACACCTTC.

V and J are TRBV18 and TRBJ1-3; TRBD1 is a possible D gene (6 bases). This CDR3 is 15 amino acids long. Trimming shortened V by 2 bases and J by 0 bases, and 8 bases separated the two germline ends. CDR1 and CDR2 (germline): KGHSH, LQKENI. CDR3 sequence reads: CASSPKGVSGNTIYF. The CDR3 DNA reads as TGTGCCAGCTCACCAAAGGGGGTCTCTGGAAACACCATATATTTT.

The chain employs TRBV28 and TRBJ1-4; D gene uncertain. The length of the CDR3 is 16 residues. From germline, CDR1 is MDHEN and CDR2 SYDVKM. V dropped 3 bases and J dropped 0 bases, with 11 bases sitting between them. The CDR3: CASSFYGVTTNEKLFF. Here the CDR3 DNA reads TGTGCCAGCAGTTTTTACGGTGTTACAACTAATGAAAAACTGTTTTTT.

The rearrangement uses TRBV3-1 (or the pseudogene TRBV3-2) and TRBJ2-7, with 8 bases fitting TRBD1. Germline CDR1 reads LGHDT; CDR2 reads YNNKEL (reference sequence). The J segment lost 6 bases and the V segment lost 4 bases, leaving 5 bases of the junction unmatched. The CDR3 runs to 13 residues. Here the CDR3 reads CASSLQGQVEQYF. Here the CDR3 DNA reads TGTGCCAGCAGCCTACAGGGACAGGTCGAGCAGTACTTC.

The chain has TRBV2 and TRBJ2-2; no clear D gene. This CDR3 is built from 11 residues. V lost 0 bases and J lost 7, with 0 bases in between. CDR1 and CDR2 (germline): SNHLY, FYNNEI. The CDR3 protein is CASSEAGELFF. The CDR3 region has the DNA TGTGCCAGCAGTGAAGCCGGGGAGCTGTTTTTT. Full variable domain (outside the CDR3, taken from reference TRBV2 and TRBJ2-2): EPEVTQTPSHQVTQMGQEVILRCVPISNHLYFYWYRQILGQKVEFLVSFYNNEISEKSEIFDDQFSVERPDGSNFTLKIRSTKLEDSAMYFCASSEAGELFFGEGSRLTVL.

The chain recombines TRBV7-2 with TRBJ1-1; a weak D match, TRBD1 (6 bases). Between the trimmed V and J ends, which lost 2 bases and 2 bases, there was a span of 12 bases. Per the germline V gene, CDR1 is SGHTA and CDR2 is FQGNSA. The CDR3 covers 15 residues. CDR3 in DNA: TGTGCCAGCAGCTTAACCGGGACACAAAACACTGAAGCTTTCTTT. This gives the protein CASSLTGTQNTEAFF.

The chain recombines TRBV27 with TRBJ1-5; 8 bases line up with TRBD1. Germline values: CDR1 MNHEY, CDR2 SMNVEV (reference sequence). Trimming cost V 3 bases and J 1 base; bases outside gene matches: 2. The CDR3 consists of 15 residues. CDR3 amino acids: CASSLTGASNQPQHF. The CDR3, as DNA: TGTGCCAGCAGTTTGACAGGGGCAAGCAATCAGCCCCAGCATTTT.

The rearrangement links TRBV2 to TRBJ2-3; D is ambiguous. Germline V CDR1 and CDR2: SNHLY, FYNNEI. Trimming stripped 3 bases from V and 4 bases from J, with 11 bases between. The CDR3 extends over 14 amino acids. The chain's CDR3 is CASSDGPVADTQYF. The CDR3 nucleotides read TGTGCCAGCAGTGATGGGCCCGTGGCAGATACGCAGTATTTT.

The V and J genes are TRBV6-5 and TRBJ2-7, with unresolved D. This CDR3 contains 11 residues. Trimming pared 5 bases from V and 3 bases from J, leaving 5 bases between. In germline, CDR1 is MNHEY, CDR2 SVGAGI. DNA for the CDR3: TGTGCCAGCAGTCAGAACTACGAGCAGTACTTC. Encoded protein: CASSQNYEQYF.

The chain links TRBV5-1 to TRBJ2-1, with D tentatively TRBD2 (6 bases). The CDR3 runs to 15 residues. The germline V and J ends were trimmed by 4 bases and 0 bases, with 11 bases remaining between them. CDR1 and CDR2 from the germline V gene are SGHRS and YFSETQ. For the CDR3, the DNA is TGCGCCAGCAGCCTGGGGACTCCCTCCTACAATGAGCAGTTCTTC. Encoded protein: CASSLGTPSYNEQFF.

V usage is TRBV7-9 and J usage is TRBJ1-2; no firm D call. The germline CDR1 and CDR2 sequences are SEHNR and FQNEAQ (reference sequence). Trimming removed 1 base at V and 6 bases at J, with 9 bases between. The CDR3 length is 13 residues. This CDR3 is CASSLDWKDGYTF. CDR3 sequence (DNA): TGTGCCAGCAGCTTAGATTGGAAGGATGGCTACACCTTC.

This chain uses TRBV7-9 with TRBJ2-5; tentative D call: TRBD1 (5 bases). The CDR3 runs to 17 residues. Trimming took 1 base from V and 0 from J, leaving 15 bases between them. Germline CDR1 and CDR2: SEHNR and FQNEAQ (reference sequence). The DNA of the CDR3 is TGTGCCAGCAGCTTAGGGGTGGGGCAGATAAACCAAGAGACCCAGTACTTC. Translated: CASSLGVGQINQETQYF.

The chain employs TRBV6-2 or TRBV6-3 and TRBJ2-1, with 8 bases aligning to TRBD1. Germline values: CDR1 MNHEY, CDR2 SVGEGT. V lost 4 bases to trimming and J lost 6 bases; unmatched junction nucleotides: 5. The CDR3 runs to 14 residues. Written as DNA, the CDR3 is TGTGCCAGCAGTTGGGCCAGGGGGCCCAATGAGCAGTTCTTC. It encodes CASSWARGPNEQFF.

The CDR3 region has the DNA TGTGCCAGCAGCGAGGGACAGTATCAGCCCCAGCATTTT. Residues: CASSEGQYQPQHF. This rearrangement joins TRBV7-9 to TRBJ1-5; 7 nucleotides agree with TRBD1. The V gene's germline CDR1 is SEHNR and CDR2 FQNEAQ (reference sequence). The V gene end was trimmed by 5 bases and the J gene end by 5 bases; junction bases not matched to a gene: 3. The CDR3 totals 13 residues.

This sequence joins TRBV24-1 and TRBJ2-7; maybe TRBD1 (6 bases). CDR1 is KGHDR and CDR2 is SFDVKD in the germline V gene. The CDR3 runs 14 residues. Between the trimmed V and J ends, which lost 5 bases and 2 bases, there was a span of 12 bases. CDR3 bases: TGTGCCACCAGTGTACCAGACAGGACCTACGAGCAGTACTTC. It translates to CATSVPDRTYEQYF.

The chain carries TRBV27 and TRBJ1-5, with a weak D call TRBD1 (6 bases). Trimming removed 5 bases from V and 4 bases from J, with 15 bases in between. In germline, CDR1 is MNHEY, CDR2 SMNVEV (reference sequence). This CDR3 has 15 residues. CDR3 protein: CASSLSGRGNQPQHF. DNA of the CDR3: TGTGCCAGCAGTCTCTCAGGAAGGGGGAATCAGCCCCAGCATTTT.

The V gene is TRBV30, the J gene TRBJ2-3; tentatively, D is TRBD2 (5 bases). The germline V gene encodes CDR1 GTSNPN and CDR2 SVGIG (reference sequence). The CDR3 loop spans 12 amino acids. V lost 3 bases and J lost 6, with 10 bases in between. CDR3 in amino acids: CAWSQLVDTQYF. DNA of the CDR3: TGTGCCTGGAGCCAACTAGTGGATACGCAGTATTTT.

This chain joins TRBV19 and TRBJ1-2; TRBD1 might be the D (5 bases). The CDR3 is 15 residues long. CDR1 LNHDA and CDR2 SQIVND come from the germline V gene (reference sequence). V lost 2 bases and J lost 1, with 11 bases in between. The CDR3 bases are TGTGCCAGTAGTATACCAGCGACAGTTAACTATGGCTACACCTTC. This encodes CASSIPATVNYGYTF.

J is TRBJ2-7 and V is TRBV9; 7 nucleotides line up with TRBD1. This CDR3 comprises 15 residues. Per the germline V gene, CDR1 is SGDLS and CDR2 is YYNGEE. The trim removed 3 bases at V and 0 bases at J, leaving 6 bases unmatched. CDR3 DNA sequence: TGTGCCAGCAGCGCCGTGGGACAGAGCTCCTACGAGCAGTACTTC. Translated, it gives CASSAVGQSSYEQYF.

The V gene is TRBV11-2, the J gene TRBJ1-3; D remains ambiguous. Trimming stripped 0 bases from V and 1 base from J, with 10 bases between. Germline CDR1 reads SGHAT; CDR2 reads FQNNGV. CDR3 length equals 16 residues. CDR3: CASSLDRQGSGNTIYF. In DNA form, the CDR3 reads TGTGCCAGCAGCTTAGATCGGCAAGGGTCTGGAAACACCATATATTTT.

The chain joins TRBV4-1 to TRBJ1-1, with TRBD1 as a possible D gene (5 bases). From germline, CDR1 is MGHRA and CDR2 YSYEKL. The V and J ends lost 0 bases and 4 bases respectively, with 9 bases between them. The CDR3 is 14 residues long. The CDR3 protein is CASSQEGGVTEAFF. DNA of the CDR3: TGCGCCAGCAGCCAAGAGGGGGGAGTCACTGAAGCTTTCTTT.

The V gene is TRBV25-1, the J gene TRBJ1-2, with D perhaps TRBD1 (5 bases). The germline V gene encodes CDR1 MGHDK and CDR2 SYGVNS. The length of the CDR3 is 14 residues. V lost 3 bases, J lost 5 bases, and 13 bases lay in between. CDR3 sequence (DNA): TGTGCCAGCAGTGAGTCAGGGTTGGGGTATGGCTACACCTTC. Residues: CASSESGLGYGYTF.

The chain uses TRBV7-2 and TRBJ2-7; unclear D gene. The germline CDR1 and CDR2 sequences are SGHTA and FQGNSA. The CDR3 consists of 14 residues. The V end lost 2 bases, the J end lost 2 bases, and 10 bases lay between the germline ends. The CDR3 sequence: CASSLSDGTYEQYF. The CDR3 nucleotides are TGTGCCAGCAGCTTATCCGACGGAACCTACGAGCAGTACTTC.